This is a list of T cell receptor beta chains from one sample in a study of human T cells and chemical hapten exposure. In TCRdb, the RACE reads were re-called with MiXCR into one record per CDR3 protein. Among approximately 32,000 distinct CDR3 sequences, 4.5% to 7.5% were seen once, and the ten largest hold around 6%. Sequencing was performed on whole blood, taken in connection with sensitization to the hapten diphenylcyclopropenone (DPC). All receptors come from a man aged 25-45 years with alopecia areata. Some clones in this sample may be carry-over from other donors' samples. Both conserved end residues are part of each CDR3.

v_call	cdr3_aa
TRBV7-6	CATHPIGVIEQFF
TRBV10-3	CAVRPGQNTGELFF
TRBV6-2/TRBV6-3	CASRGLPPYEQYF
TRBV30	CAWRENTKPNQPQHF
TRBV29-1	CSASKRQGNTEAFF
TRBV6-2/TRBV6-3	CASSLGQGLDGELFF
TRBV4-1	CASSQDRVPTYEQYF
TRBV20-1	CSARGTNEKLFF
TRBV12-3/TRBV12-4	CASSFPGSAYEQYF
TRBV18	CASSPQGEQPQHF
TRBV18	CASSPPGTGLTDTQYF
TRBV14	CASSQGAGDNYEQYF
TRBV30	CAWAGGQGVRNEQFF
TRBV29-1	CSVEDLGGTAYEQYF
TRBV29-1	CSVEDPGSTGELFF
TRBV20-1	CSAQKSASGPEQFF
TRBV7-2	CASSLRDGRSGNTIYF
TRBV11-2	CASSHIKRTQTGELFF
TRBV12-3/TRBV12-4	CASSLGENSSLGEKLFF
TRBV7-2	CASSSRDRQDEQYF
TRBV7-2	CASSPSLDRAYEQYF
TRBV6-5	CASSYSAFRTWDGYTFGSGTRYTF
TRBV12-3/TRBV12-4	CASSPQGQGLGQPQHF
TRBV19	CASSIILGSYNEQFF
TRBV7-8	CASSSGGTQYF